Presented here are 30 T cell receptor beta chains from one specimen sequenced in a study of blood T cell repertoires in COVID-19. Sequencing used immunoSEQ multiplex PCR; TCRdb keeps in-frame clones, though not all of them. The data show tens of thousands of clones, with about 91% seen just once and about 5% held by the top ten. The specimen sequenced was peripheral blood. These receptors all stem from a woman aged 70 to 79 with active COVID-19.

Here the CDR3 reads CASSFAPRDSSFWPLHF. Written as DNA, the CDR3 is TGTGCCAGCAGTTTTGCCCCACGGGACAGTAGTTTCTGGCCCCTCCACTTT. The chain carries TRBV27 and TRBJ1-6; 7 bases are a match to TRBD1. With 3 bases clipped from V and 13 bases from J, the junction kept 18 bases outside the gene matches. In germline, CDR1 is MNHEY, CDR2 SMNVEV (reference sequence). CDR3 length: 17 amino acids.

The chain uses TRBV19 and TRBJ2-5, with D uncertain. CDR1 and CDR2 from the germline V gene are LNHDA and SQIVND (reference sequence). V lost 3 bases, J lost 5 bases, and 10 bases lay in between. The CDR3 has 13 residues. CDR3 region: CASSIDGAETQYF. In DNA form, the CDR3 reads TGTGCCAGTAGTATCGATGGAGCGGAGACCCAGTACTTC.

The chain employs TRBV5-5 and TRBJ1-5, with 7 bases that match TRBD1. V shed 5 bases and J 0 bases; nucleotides not matched to a gene: 5. This CDR3 region has 15 residues. Germline V CDR1 and CDR2: SGHKS, YYEKEE (reference sequence). CDR3 residues: CASRLTGYSNQPQHF. CDR3 DNA: TGTGCCAGCAGATTGACAGGGTATAGCAATCAGCCCCAGCATTTT.

In regard to this clone: Since a much larger clone is just one base distant, this may be a read error. The sample carries other DNA sequences with the same CDR3. This chain connects TRBV5-1 to TRBJ2-7; 8 bases match TRBD2. Looked up from germline, CDR1 is SGHRS and CDR2 is YFSETQ. This CDR3 has 14 residues. CDR3 region: CASSLSLAAYEQYF. CDR3 DNA sequence: TGCGCCAGCAGTCTATCACTAGCGGCCTACGAGCAGTATTTC.

The chain has TRBV5-8 and TRBJ2-3, with 9 bases matching TRBD2. V shed 6 bases and J 4 bases; nucleotides not matched to a gene: 9. From germline, CDR1 is SGHTS and CDR2 YDEGEE. The CDR3 consists of 15 residues. For the CDR3, the DNA is TGTGCCAGCAATTCTTTAGCGGGGGAGGCAGATACGCAGTATTTT. Amino acid sequence: CASNSLAGEADTQYF.

The chain is built from TRBV29-1 and TRBJ2-7; 10 nucleotides align to TRBD2. J was trimmed by 3 bases and V by 6 bases; bases with no gene match: 11. The CDR3 covers 15 residues. Germline-derived CDR1 and CDR2 are SQVTM and ANQGSEA. DNA of the CDR3: TGCAGCGTCCTCTCCCCGACTAGCGGGCACTACGAGCAGTACTTC. This gives the protein CSVLSPTSGHYEQYF.

The J gene is TRBJ1-2, the V gene TRBV18; D may be TRBD1 (6 bases). V was clipped by 2 bases and J by 4 bases, with 14 bases between them. This CDR3 has 15 amino acids. The germline V gene has CDR1 KGHSH and CDR2 LQKENI. In DNA form, the CDR3 reads TGTGCCAGCTCACCAGGGCAGTCAGGGGCCTATGGCTACACCTTC. It is translated as CASSPGQSGAYGYTF.

The rearrangement joins TRBV9 to TRBJ2-3; a weak D match, TRBD2 (6 bases). The germline V gene has CDR1 SGDLS and CDR2 YYNGEE. The CDR3 contains 13 residues. V was clipped by 3 bases and J by 9 bases, with 14 bases between them. CDR3 sequence: CASSGDSQDTQYF. The CDR3 DNA follows: TGTGCCAGCAGCGGGGACTCTCAGGACACGCAGTATTTT.

The gene calls are TRBV6-2 or TRBV6-3 and TRBJ2-7, with 7 nucleotides matching TRBD2. V gave up 5 bases and J gave up 2 bases; unmatched junction bases: 9. Germline CDR1 MNHEY, CDR2 SVGEGT. The CDR3 totals 15 residues. The CDR3 sequence: CASSPPGLVAYEQYF. DNA for the CDR3: TGTGCCAGCAGTCCCCCCGGACTAGTGGCCTACGAGCAGTACTTC.

The chain employs TRBV4-2 and TRBJ2-3; D is unresolved. The germline V gene has CDR1 LGHNA and CDR2 YNFKEQ. V was cut by 0 bases and J by 0 bases, with 7 bases left in between. CDR3 size: 15 residues. Here the CDR3 reads CASSQESTSTDTQYF. In DNA form, the CDR3 reads TGTGCCAGCAGCCAAGAAAGTACTAGCACAGATACGCAGTATTTT.

The chain has TRBV5-5 and TRBJ2-7; 9 positions match TRBD2. This CDR3 is built from 18 residues. Germline V lookup: CDR1 SGHKS, CDR2 YYEKEE (reference sequence). V shed 0 bases and J 4 bases; nucleotides not matched to a gene: 14. CDR3 region: CASSLEEGSSAGGYEQYF. The CDR3, as DNA: TGTGCCAGCAGCTTGGAGGAGGGCAGTTCCGCGGGGGGGTACGAGCAGTACTTC.

The CDR3 loop reads CSASLAGGVQETQYF. In DNA, the CDR3 is TGCAGTGCTAGTTTGGCGGGGGGAGTACAAGAGACCCAGTACTTC. The chain employs TRBV20-1 and TRBJ2-5; 8 bases align to TRBD2. V gave up 3 bases and J gave up 2 bases; unmatched junction bases: 8. The CDR3 is made up of 15 amino acids. Germline V gene data show CDR1 as DFQATT and CDR2 as SNEGSKA (reference sequence).

The chain carries TRBV12-3 or TRBV12-4 and TRBJ2-1; the D gene is possibly TRBD1 (5 bases). Trimming shortened V by 5 bases and J by 13 bases, and 12 bases separated the two germline ends. The CDR3 sequence is 11 residues long. CDR3 region: CASSKQVLQFF. The CDR3 DNA reads as TGTGCCAGCAGTAAACAGGTTCTTCAGTTCTTC.

This CDR3 is CASSVVPDTEAFF. CDR3 sequence (DNA): TGTGCCAGCAGCGTAGTCCCCGACACTGAAGCTTTCTTT. The chain couples TRBV9 to TRBJ1-1; D not certain. CDR1 SGDLS and CDR2 YYNGEE come from the germline V gene. Deletions cut 0 bases from V and 3 bases from J, with 6 bases between. The CDR3 loop spans 13 amino acids.

The chain links TRBV7-2 to TRBJ1-3, with unresolved D. The germline V and J ends were trimmed by 1 base and 0 bases, with 7 bases remaining between them. Germline CDR1 SGHTA, CDR2 FQGNSA. This CDR3 contains 15 residues. For the CDR3, the DNA is TGTGCCAGCAGCTTAGTTGTCGGCTCTGGAAACACCATATATTTT. Residues: CASSLVVGSGNTIYF.

The J gene is TRBJ2-2, the V gene TRBV7-9, with TRBD1 matching 7 bases. Germline V gene data show CDR1 as SEHNR and CDR2 as FQNEAQ (reference sequence). Trimming removed 3 bases from V and 6 bases from J; junction bases left unmatched: 16. The CDR3 runs 18 residues. This CDR3 reads CASSFLPETGPLAGELFF. CDR3 DNA: TGTGCCAGCAGCTTCTTACCGGAGACAGGGCCCCTGGCCGGGGAGCTGTTTTTT.

The chain combines TRBV5-5 with TRBJ1-1, with TRBD1 matching over 7 bases. CDR1 is SGHKS, CDR2 YYEKEE, per germline (reference sequence). The CDR3 loop spans 12 amino acids. Unmatched junction bases numbered 4, after V lost 1 base and J lost 10 bases. CDR3 residues: CASSLTGDRAFF. For the CDR3, the DNA is TGTGCCAGCAGCTTGACAGGGGATAGAGCTTTCTTT. Together with reference TRBV5-5 and TRBJ1-1, the CDR3 gives the full variable domain: DAGVTQSPTHLIKTRGQQVTLRCSPISGHKSVSWYQQVLGQGPQFIFQYYEKEERGRGNFPDRFSARQFPNYSSELNVNALLLGDSALYLCASSLTGDRAFFGQGTRLTVV.

The chain carries TRBV3-1 (or the pseudogene TRBV3-2) and TRBJ2-7; TRBD2 agrees at 10 bases. The CDR3 length is 17 residues. Unmatched junction bases numbered 9, after V lost 2 bases and J lost 2 bases. Germline CDR1 LGHDT, CDR2 YNNKEL (reference sequence). CDR3 sequence reads: CASSQPPLAGVTYEQYF. The CDR3, as DNA: TGTGCCAGCAGCCAACCTCCTCTAGCGGGGGTAACCTACGAGCAGTACTTC.

The CDR3 DNA reads as TGTGCCAGCAGTCCGACCGGGACAGTTAATGAAAAACTGTTTTTT. Translating it yields CASSPTGTVNEKLFF. The chain links TRBV7-9 to TRBJ1-4, with 7 bases that match TRBD1. After removal of 6 bases from V and 4 bases from J, the junction contained 8 bases not matched to a gene. The CDR3 length is 15 residues. Germline CDR1 and CDR2: SEHNR and FQNEAQ (reference sequence).

This chain connects TRBV30 to TRBJ2-1; D is perhaps TRBD2 (5 bases). Germline values: CDR1 GTSNPN, CDR2 SVGIG (reference sequence). The ends were cut back, 1 base at V and 3 bases at J, with 10 bases in the middle. The CDR3 covers 14 residues. In DNA form, the CDR3 reads TGTGCCTGGAGTGGGACTGGCATCTACAATGAGCAGTTCTTC. Translating gives CAWSGTGIYNEQFF.

This clone was counted once. This chain uses TRBV3-1 (or the pseudogene TRBV3-2) with TRBJ2-7, with TRBD1 matching 8 bases. V shed 4 bases and J 5 bases; nucleotides not matched to a gene: 7. CDR3 length equals 14 residues. Germline-derived CDR1 and CDR2 are LGHDT and YNNKEL (reference sequence). CDR3 DNA: TGTGCCAGCAGCCCTCAGGGGGCGAGGAACGAGCAGTACTTC. It codes for CASSPQGARNEQYF.

The rearrangement joins TRBV11-2 to TRBJ2-1, with a possible D match to TRBD2 (6 bases). Germline V CDR1 and CDR2: SGHAT, FQNNGV. The CDR3 is 15 residues long. Trimming cost V 1 base and J 2 bases, with 9 bases left between them. The CDR3 is CASSLVSGAYNEQFF. The CDR3 DNA is TGTGCCAGCAGCTTAGTTTCGGGGGCCTACAATGAGCAGTTCTTC.

The chain links TRBV5-1 to TRBJ1-1; the match to TRBD1 covers 9 bases. Trimming at V came to 3 bases and at J to 0 bases, leaving 9 bases not matched to a gene. The CDR3 runs to 17 residues. Germline V gene data show CDR1 as SGHRS and CDR2 as YFSETQ. The CDR3 bases are TGCGCCAGCAGCTCGAAACAGGGGGCTTGGTTGAACACTGAAGCTTTCTTT. Encoded protein: CASSSKQGAWLNTEAFF.

Written as DNA, the CDR3 is TGTGCCAGCAGTGACTCCGGGACAGGATATCAGCCCCAGCATTTT. Translated, it gives CASSDSGTGYQPQHF. The gene calls are TRBV27 and TRBJ1-5; 8 bases agree with TRBD1. V shed 5 bases and J 5 bases; nucleotides not matched to a gene: 8. Germline-derived CDR1 and CDR2 are MNHEY and SMNVEV (reference sequence). The CDR3 extends over 15 amino acids.

The chain is built from TRBV15 and TRBJ1-1; TRBD1 is a possible D gene (5 bases). This CDR3 comprises 15 residues. In germline, CDR1 is LNHNV, CDR2 YYDKDF (reference sequence). The ends were cut back, 3 bases at V and 0 bases at J, with 11 bases in the middle. Here the CDR3 DNA reads TGTGCCACCAGCAGTAGGGGAGGGATGAACACTGAAGCTTTCTTT. This encodes CATSSRGGMNTEAFF.

V usage is TRBV7-9 and J usage is TRBJ2-5; D perhaps matches TRBD2 (5 bases). Trimming took off 5 bases at V and 1 base at J, with 11 bases between the two ends. The V gene's germline CDR1 is SEHNR and CDR2 FQNEAQ (reference sequence). The length of the CDR3 is 14 residues. CDR3 sequence (DNA): TGTGCCAGCAGCCAAGGGAGCTCCCAAGAGACCCAGTACTTC. It translates to CASSQGSSQETQYF. The entire variable domain, with the rest obtained from reference TRBV7-9 and TRBJ2-5, is as follows: DTGVSQNPRHKITKRGQNVTFRCDPISEHNRLYWYRQTLGQGPEFLTYFQNEAQLEKSRLLSDRFSAERPKGSFSTLEIQRTEQGDSAMYLCASSQGSSQETQYFGPGTRLLVL.

This clone was picked up a small number of times. The chain uses TRBV2 and TRBJ2-7, with unresolved D. CDR3 length equals 12 residues. In germline, CDR1 is SNHLY, CDR2 FYNNEI. Trimming stripped 8 bases from V and 4 bases from J, with 12 bases between. For the CDR3, the DNA is TGTGCCAGCGCCCTTTACGGGTACGAGCAGTACTTC. Translating it yields CASALYGYEQYF.

The table lists this clone with a count of one. The rearrangement links TRBV30 to TRBJ1-3; TRBD1 agrees at 10 bases. V gave up 4 bases and J gave up 0 bases; unmatched junction bases: 15. The CDR3 contains 19 residues. Germline CDR1 reads GTSNPN; CDR2 reads SVGIG (reference sequence). For the CDR3, the DNA is TGTGCCTGGAACATCGACAGGGGGCGCAGGATGGGCTCTGGAAACACCATATATTTT. This codes for CAWNIDRGRRMGSGNTIYF.

The chain couples TRBV12-3 or TRBV12-4 to TRBJ1-5; TRBD1 is a possible D gene (6 bases). The ends were cut back, 5 bases at V and 4 bases at J, with 9 bases in the middle. The length of the CDR3 is 13 residues. In nucleotides, the CDR3 is TGTGCCAGCAGTGCGCAGGGGAATCAGCCCCAGCATTTT. It specifies CASSAQGNQPQHF.

CDR3 coding DNA: TGCGCCAGCAGCTTCCAGCGGGGGGCCACAGATACGCAGTATTTT. This codes for CASSFQRGATDTQYF. The V call is TRBV5-1, the J call TRBJ2-3, with 9 bases matching TRBD2. Germline V gene lookup returns CDR1 SGHRS and CDR2 YFSETQ. V shed 2 bases and J 2 bases; nucleotides not matched to a gene: 3. The CDR3 length is 15 residues.